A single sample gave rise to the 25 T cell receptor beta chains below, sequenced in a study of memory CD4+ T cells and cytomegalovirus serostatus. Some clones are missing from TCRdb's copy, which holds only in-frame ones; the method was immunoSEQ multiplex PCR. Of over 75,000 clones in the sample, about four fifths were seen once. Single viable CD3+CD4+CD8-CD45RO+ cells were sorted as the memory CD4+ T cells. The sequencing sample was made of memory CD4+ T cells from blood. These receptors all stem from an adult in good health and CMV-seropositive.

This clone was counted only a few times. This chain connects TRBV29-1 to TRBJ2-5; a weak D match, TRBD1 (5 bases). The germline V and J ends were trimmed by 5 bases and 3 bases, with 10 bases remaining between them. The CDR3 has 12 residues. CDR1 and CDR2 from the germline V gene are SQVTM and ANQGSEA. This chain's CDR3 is CSVSVTEETQYF. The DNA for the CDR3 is TGCAGCGTTTCGGTGACAGAAGAGACCCAGTACTTC.

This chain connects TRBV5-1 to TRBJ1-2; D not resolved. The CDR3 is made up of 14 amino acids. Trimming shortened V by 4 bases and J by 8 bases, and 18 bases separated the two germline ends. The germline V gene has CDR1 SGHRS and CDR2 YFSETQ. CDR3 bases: TGCGCCAGCAGCCGGGAAGAGATTGGAGGCGGCTACACCTTC. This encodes CASSREEIGGGYTF. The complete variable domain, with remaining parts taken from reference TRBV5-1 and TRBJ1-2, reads KAGVTQTPRYLIKTRGQQVTLSCSPISGHRSVSWYQQTPGQGLQFLFEYFSETQRNKGNFPGRFSGRQFSNSRSEMNVSTLELGDSALYLCASSREEIGGGYTFGSGTRLTVV.

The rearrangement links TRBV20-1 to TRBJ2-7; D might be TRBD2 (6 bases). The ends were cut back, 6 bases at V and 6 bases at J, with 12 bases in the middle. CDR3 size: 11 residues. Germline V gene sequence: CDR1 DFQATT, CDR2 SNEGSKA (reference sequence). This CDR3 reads CSAEAGSEQYF. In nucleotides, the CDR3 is TGCAGTGCCGAGGCGGGAAGCGAGCAGTACTTC.

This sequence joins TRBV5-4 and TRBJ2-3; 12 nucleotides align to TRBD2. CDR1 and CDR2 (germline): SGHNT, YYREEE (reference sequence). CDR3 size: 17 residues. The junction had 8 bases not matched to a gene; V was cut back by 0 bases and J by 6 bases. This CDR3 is CASSLVLAGGPRDTQYF. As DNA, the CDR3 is TGTGCCAGCAGCTTGGTTCTAGCGGGAGGGCCAAGGGATACGCAGTATTTT.

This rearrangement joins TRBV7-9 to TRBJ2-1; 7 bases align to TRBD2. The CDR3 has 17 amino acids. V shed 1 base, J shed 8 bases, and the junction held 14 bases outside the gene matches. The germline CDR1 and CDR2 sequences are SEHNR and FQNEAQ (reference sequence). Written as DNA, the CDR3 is TGTGCCAGCAGCTTAGGATACGGGTTGGGGGGGAAGGATGAGCAGTTCTTC. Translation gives CASSLGYGLGGKDEQFF. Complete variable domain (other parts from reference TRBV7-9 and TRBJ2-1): DTGVSQNPRHKITKRGQNVTFRCDPISEHNRLYWYRQTLGQGPEFLTYFQNEAQLEKSRLLSDRFSAERPKGSFSTLEIQRTEQGDSAMYLCASSLGYGLGGKDEQFFGPGTRLTVL.

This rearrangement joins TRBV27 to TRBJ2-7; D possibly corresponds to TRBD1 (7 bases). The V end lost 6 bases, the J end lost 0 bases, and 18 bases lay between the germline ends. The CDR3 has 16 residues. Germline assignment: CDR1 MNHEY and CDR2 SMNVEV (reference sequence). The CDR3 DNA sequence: TGTGCCAGCAGAATCGGGGGACAGCTGAGCTCCTACGAGCAGTACTTC. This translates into CASRIGGQLSSYEQYF.

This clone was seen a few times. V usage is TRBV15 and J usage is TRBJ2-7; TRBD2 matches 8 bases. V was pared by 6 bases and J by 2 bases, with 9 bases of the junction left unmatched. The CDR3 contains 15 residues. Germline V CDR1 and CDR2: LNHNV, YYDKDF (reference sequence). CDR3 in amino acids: CATSNPSGLAYEQYF. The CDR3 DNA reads TGTGCCACCAGTAACCCCTCGGGACTAGCCTACGAGCAGTACTTC.

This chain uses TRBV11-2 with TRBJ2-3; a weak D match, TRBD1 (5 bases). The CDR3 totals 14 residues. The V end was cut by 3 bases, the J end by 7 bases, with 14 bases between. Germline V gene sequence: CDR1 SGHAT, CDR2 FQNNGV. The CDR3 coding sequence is TGTGCCAGCAGCTTCTCGCAGGGTGGAAATACGCAGTATTTT. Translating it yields CASSFSQGGNTQYF.

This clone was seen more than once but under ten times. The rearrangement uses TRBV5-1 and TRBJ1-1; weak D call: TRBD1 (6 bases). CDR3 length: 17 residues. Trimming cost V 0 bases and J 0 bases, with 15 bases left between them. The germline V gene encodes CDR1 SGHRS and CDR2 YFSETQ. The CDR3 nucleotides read TGCGCCAGCAGCTTGGCCCCGGGACAAATCATGAACACTGAAGCTTTCTTT. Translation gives CASSLAPGQIMNTEAFF.

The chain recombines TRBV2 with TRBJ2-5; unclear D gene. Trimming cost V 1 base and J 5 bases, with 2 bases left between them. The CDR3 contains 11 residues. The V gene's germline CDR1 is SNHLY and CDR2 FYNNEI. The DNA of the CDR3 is TGTGCCAGCAGTGAAGTGGAGACCCAGTACTTC. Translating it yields CASSEVETQYF.

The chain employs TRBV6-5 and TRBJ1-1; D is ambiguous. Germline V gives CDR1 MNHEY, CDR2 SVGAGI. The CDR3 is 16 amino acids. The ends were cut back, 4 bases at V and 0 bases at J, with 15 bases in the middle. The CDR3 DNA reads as TGTGCCAGCAGTTCCCCGGGGAGTCTAATGAACACTGAAGCTTTCTTT. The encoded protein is CASSSPGSLMNTEAFF.

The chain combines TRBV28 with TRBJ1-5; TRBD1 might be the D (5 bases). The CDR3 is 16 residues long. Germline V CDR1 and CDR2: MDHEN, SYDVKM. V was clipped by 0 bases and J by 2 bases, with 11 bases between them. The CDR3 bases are TGTGCCAGCAGTTTATGGGGGCAGGGCGGCAATCAGCCCCAGCATTTT. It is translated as CASSLWGQGGNQPQHF.

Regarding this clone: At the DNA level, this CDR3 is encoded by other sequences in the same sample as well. CDR3 nucleotides: TGTGCCAGCAGCTTCGGATCAGATACGCAGTATTTT. As protein: CASSFGSDTQYF. The J gene is TRBJ2-3, the V gene TRBV7-9; D is undetermined. Germline CDR1 and CDR2: SEHNR and FQNEAQ (reference sequence). Trimming left V 3 bases short and J 4 bases short, with 5 bases between. The CDR3 spans 12 residues.

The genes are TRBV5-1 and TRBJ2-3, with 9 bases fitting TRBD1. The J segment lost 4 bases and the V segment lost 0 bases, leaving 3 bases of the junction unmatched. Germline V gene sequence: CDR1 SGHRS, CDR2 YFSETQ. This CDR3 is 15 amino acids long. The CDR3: CASSLGDRESDTQYF. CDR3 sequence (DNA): TGCGCCAGCAGCTTGGGGGACAGGGAGTCAGATACGCAGTATTTT. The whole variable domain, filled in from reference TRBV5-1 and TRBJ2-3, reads KAGVTQTPRYLIKTRGQQVTLSCSPISGHRSVSWYQQTPGQGLQFLFEYFSETQRNKGNFPGRFSGRQFSNSRSEMNVSTLELGDSALYLCASSLGDRESDTQYFGPGTRLTVL.

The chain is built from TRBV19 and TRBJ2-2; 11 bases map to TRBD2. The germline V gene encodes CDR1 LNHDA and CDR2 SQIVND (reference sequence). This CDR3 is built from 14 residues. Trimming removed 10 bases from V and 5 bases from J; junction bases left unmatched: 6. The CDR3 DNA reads TGTGCCACGACTAGCGGGGTTCAAACCGGGGAGCTGTTTTTT. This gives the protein CATTSGVQTGELFF.

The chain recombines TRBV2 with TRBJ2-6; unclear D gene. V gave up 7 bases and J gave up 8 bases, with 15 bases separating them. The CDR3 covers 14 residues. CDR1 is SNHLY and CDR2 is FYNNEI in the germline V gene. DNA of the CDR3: TGTGCCAGCACCGCCCCCGCGTTGTCCAACGTCCTGACTTTC. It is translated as CASTAPALSNVLTF.

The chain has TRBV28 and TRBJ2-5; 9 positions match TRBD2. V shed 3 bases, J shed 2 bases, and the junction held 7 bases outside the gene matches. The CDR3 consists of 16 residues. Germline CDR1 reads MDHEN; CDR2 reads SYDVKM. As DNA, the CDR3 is TGTGCCAGCAGTTTTTACCCTAGCGGGACTCAAGAGACCCAGTACTTC. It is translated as CASSFYPSGTQETQYF. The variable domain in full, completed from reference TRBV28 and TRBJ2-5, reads DVKVTQSSRYLVKRTGEKVFLECVQDMDHENMFWYRQDPGLGLRLIYFSYDVKMKEKGDIPEGYSVSREKKERFSLILESASTNQTSMYLCASSFYPSGTQETQYFGPGTRLLVL.

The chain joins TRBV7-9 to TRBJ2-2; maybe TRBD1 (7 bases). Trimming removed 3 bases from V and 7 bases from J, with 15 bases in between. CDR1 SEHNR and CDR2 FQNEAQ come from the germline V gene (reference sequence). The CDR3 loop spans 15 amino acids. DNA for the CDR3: TGTGCCAGCAGCTTGGGAACAGGGGAGGTCGGGGAGCTGTTTTTT. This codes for CASSLGTGEVGELFF.

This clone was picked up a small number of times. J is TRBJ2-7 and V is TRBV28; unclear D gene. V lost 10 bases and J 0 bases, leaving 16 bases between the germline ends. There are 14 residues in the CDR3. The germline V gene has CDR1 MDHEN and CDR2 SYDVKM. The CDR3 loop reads CATGSTFSSYEQYF. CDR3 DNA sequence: TGTGCCACCGGTTCTACCTTTAGCTCCTACGAGCAGTACTTC.

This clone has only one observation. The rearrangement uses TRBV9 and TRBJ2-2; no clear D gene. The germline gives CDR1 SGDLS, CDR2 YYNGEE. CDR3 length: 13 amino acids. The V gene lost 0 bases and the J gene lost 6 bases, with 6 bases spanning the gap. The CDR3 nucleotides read TGTGCCAGCAGCGTAGTAGTATCCGGGGAGCTGTTTTTT. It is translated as CASSVVVSGELFF.

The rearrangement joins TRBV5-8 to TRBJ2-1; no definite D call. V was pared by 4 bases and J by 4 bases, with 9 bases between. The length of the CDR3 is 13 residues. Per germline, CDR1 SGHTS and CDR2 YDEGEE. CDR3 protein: CASSTTSYNEQFF. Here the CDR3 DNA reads TGTGCCAGCAGCACAACCAGTTACAATGAGCAGTTCTTC.

The CDR3 protein is CASRDRGPGTEAFF. CDR3 sequence (DNA): TGTGCCAGCAGGGACAGGGGGCCGGGTACTGAAGCTTTCTTT. The V and J genes are TRBV6-1 and TRBJ1-1; 11 bases line up with TRBD1. Germline lookup yields CDR1 MNHNS and CDR2 SASEGT. This CDR3 has 14 amino acids. The V segment lost 6 bases and the J segment 5 bases; nucleotides outside the gene matches: 5.

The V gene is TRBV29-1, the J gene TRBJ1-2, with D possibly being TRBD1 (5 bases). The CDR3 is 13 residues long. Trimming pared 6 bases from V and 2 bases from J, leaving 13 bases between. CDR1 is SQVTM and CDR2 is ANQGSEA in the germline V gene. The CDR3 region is CSVKDTVNYGYTF. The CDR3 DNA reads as TGCAGCGTCAAGGACACCGTCAACTATGGCTACACCTTC.

The CDR3 reads CASSFLGQGTNLNEQFF. The CDR3, as DNA: TGTGCCAGCAGTTTTTTGGGACAGGGGACGAATTTGAATGAGCAGTTCTTC. V and J are TRBV28 and TRBJ2-1, with TRBD1 matching over 10 bases. The CDR3 runs 17 residues. CDR1 is MDHEN, CDR2 SYDVKM, per germline. V lost 3 bases to trimming and J lost 7 bases; unmatched junction nucleotides: 12.

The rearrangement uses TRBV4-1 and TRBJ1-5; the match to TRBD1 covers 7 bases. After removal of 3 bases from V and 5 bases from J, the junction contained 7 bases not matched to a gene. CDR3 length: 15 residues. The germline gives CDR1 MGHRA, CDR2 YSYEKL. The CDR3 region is CASSHDRDRYQPQHF. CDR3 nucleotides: TGCGCCAGCAGCCATGACCGGGACAGATATCAGCCCCAGCATTTT.